These T cell receptor beta chains were read from a single sample in a study of cytomegalovirus exposure and HLA in healthy donors. Assay: immunoSEQ multiplex PCR; the TCRdb copy retains only in-frame clones and omits some. In the table there are some 130,000 clones, about 70% of which are singletons. The sample consisted of PBMCs. Source of these receptors: a male donor in good health and CMV-seronegative. Both conserved end residues are part of each CDR3. The D gene is left open where the match is weak.

v_call: TRBV27
d_call: -
j_call: -
cdr3_aa: CASSYDRGYEQYF

v_call: TRBV6-1
d_call: -
j_call: TRBJ1-1
cdr3_aa: CASSRWTNTEAFF

v_call: TRBV5-1
d_call: -
j_call: TRBJ1-1
cdr3_aa: CASSLEGGMNTEAFF

v_call: TRBV4-3
d_call: -
j_call: TRBJ2-2
cdr3_aa: CASSQDSTWGVPGGELFF

v_call: TRBV14
d_call: -
j_call: TRBJ2-7
cdr3_aa: CASSFLAPTYEQYF

v_call: TRBV4-3
d_call: TRBD1
j_call: TRBJ1-4
cdr3_aa: CASSQDRDRGRSREKLFF

v_call: TRBV11-3
d_call: -
j_call: TRBJ2-5
cdr3_aa: CASSLGGRETQYF

v_call: TRBV29-1
d_call: -
j_call: TRBJ1-2
cdr3_aa: CSVVHSNYGYTF

v_call: TRBV14
d_call: -
j_call: TRBJ1-2
cdr3_aa: CASSQGTWTVPYYGYTF

v_call: TRBV5-1
d_call: -
j_call: TRBJ1-3
cdr3_aa: CASSLANREPYSGNTIYF

v_call: TRBV29-1
d_call: TRBD2
j_call: TRBJ2-1
cdr3_aa: CSVWMTSHNEQFF

v_call: TRBV5-6
d_call: TRBD1
j_call: TRBJ1-5
cdr3_aa: CASSTTEGQGAYQPQHF

v_call: TRBV27
d_call: TRBD1
j_call: TRBJ1-1
cdr3_aa: CASSAGQALTAFF

v_call: TRBV6-6
d_call: -
j_call: TRBJ2-2
cdr3_aa: CASGTSNTGELFF

v_call: TRBV5-5
d_call: TRBD1
j_call: TRBJ1-5
cdr3_aa: CASSGTGNQPQHF

v_call: TRBV9
d_call: -
j_call: TRBJ1-1
cdr3_aa: CASSGPATEAFF

v_call: TRBV28
d_call: -
j_call: TRBJ2-2
cdr3_aa: CASSLSQGWSAFF

v_call: TRBV30
d_call: -
j_call: TRBJ2-7
cdr3_aa: CAWNKVGSGEQYF

v_call: TRBV28
d_call: -
j_call: TRBJ1-1
cdr3_aa: CASRQYPNTEAFF

v_call: TRBV2
d_call: -
j_call: TRBJ2-5
cdr3_aa: CASTRSRQGTQYF

v_call: TRBV28
d_call: -
j_call: TRBJ2-1
cdr3_aa: CASRGISYNEQFF

v_call: TRBV28
d_call: TRBD1
j_call: TRBJ2-7
cdr3_aa: CASRNTGTVTEQYF

v_call: TRBV5-1
d_call: TRBD2
j_call: TRBJ2-7
cdr3_aa: CASSVAGETYEQYF

v_call: TRBV19
d_call: -
j_call: TRBJ1-5
cdr3_aa: CASSRENNQPQHF

v_call: TRBV13
d_call: TRBD2
j_call: TRBJ2-3
cdr3_aa: CASSYSGGSTDTQYF

v_call: TRBV7-9
d_call: -
j_call: TRBJ2-1
cdr3_aa: CASSLSGAAYNEQFF

v_call: TRBV28
d_call: -
j_call: TRBJ1-5
cdr3_aa: CASTPNWGGAQPQHF

v_call: TRBV6-1
d_call: -
j_call: TRBJ1-5
cdr3_aa: CASTFLKGANQPQHF

v_call: TRBV5-1
d_call: TRBD2
j_call: TRBJ2-1
cdr3_aa: CASSRTSGQDNEQFF

v_call: TRBV27
d_call: TRBD1
j_call: TRBJ1-6
cdr3_aa: CASKTGGENRPLHF

v_call: TRBV6-5
d_call: -
j_call: TRBJ1-3
cdr3_aa: CASGGASSGNTIYF

v_call: TRBV7-9
d_call: -
j_call: TRBJ2-7
cdr3_aa: CSSSHDSYEQYF

v_call: TRBV5-6
d_call: -
j_call: TRBJ1-6
cdr3_aa: CASSLVREGIRSPLHF

v_call: TRBV5-1
d_call: TRBD1
j_call: TRBJ2-2
cdr3_aa: CASSQAATGAGELFF

v_call: TRBV4-3
d_call: TRBD2
j_call: TRBJ2-3
cdr3_aa: CASSQGLAHGGTDTQYF

v_call: TRBV7-2
d_call: TRBD2
j_call: TRBJ2-3
cdr3_aa: CASSLVSSGISADTQYF

v_call: TRBV4-1
d_call: -
j_call: TRBJ1-5
cdr3_aa: CASSEDGGIGNQPQHF